Listed below are T cell receptor beta chains from one sample, sequenced in a study of breast tumors, draining lymph nodes, adjacent tissues. MiXCR was run by TCRdb on the multiplex PCR reads, yielding one entry per CDR3 protein. The sample contains some 200,000 distinct CDR3 sequences, approximately 31% of which appear only once. Material: axillary lymph node tissue. The receptors stem from a female donor with breast cancer. Some clones in this sample may be carry-over from other donors' samples. CDR3s include the opening cysteine and the closing phenylalanine or tryptophan. A D gene is named only where the DNA matches it firmly. Only part of the rows carry a size: once, few, many, or a class if the clone is expanded.

TGTGCCAGCAGTTACTCGAGTAACACAGATACGCAGTATTTT	CASSYSSNTDTQYF	TRBV6-5	many	-	14	TRBJ2-3
TGCAGTGCTAGAGACAGCCAAAGCTCCTACGAGCAGTACTTC	CSARDSQSSYEQYF	TRBV20-1	many	-	14	TRBJ2-7
TGCAGCGTTACGACAGGGCTCACCACTGACACTGGAGCTTTCTTT	CSVTTGLTTDTGAFF	TRBV29-1	-	TRBD1	15	TRBJ1-1
TGTGCCAGCACCCTTTCCGGGACAGCGAACACTGAAGCTTTCTTT	CASTLSGTANTEAFF	TRBV6-1	-	TRBD1	15	TRBJ1-1
TGCGCCAGCAGCTTGGTAGGGGGCGGTTCGGAGACCCAGTACTTC	CASSLVGGGSETQYF	TRBV5-1	many	TRBD1	15	TRBJ2-5
TGTGCCAGCAGTTACTCTGGGGACGGCTACACCTTC	CASSYSGDGYTF	TRBV6-6	many	-	12	TRBJ1-2
TGTGCCAGCGGTAGCGGGGCCAACGTCCTGACTTTC	CASGSGANVLTF	TRBV5-6	once	-	12	TRBJ2-6
TGCAGCGTTCCCTCGGGACAGGGGGCCTCCTACGAGCAGTACTTC	CSVPSGQGASYEQYF	TRBV29-1	once	TRBD1	15	TRBJ2-7
TGTGCCAGCAGTTTAAGTAGGGCGGATGAGCAGTTCTTC	CASSLSRADEQFF	TRBV12-3/TRBV12-4	many	-	13	TRBJ2-1
TGCGCCAGCAGCTTTAGGGGACAAACCTACAATGAGCAGTTCTTC	CASSFRGQTYNEQFF	TRBV5-1	many	-	15	TRBJ2-1
TGCAGCGTTGTTTACTACTTAGGGGGGTCTAATGAAAAACTGTTTTTT	CSVVYYLGGSNEKLFF	TRBV29-1	-	-	16	TRBJ1-4
TGTGCCAGCAGCTTCAAGGGTCGCTTTGGCGAGCAGTACTTC	CASSFKGRFGEQYF	TRBV7-2	-	-	14	TRBJ2-7
TGTGCCAGCAGTTACTCGATAGTCGGGACAGGGAGTTCACCCCTCCACTTT	CASSYSIVGTGSSPLHF	TRBV6-6	many	TRBD1	17	TRBJ1-6
TGTGCCAGCAGTACAGGTCCCTCCTATAATTCACCCCTCCACTTT	CASSTGPSYNSPLHF	TRBV2	many	-	15	TRBJ1-6
TGTGCCAGCAGTCCTAGCGGGCGCCCAGAGACCCAGTACTTC	CASSPSGRPETQYF	TRBV2	many	TRBD2	14	TRBJ2-5
TGTGCCAGCATGCCTCTAGCGGGAGTATACAATGAGCAGTTCTTC	CASMPLAGVYNEQFF	TRBV7-9	many	TRBD2	15	TRBJ2-1
TGCGCCAGCAGCTTGGACAGGGCCGGAGACACCCAGTACTTC	CASSLDRAGDTQYF	TRBV5-1	many	-	14	TRBJ2-5
TGCGCCAGCAGCTTGGTGGGGACAGGGGTCCCCGGGGAGCTGTTTTTT	CASSLVGTGVPGELFF	TRBV5-1	-	TRBD1	16	TRBJ2-2
TGTGCCAGCAGTTTGACAGGGGAGAATCAGCCCCAGCATTTT	CASSLTGENQPQHF	TRBV2	many	TRBD1	14	TRBJ1-5
TGTGCCAGCACCTACGGGGCGGAACCCCCTTTACAAGAGACCCAGTACTTC	CASTYGAEPPLQETQYF	TRBV6-2/TRBV6-3	-	-	17	TRBJ2-5
TGTGCCAGCAGCTTAGGGATTCGTAGCAATCAGCCCCAGCATTTT	CASSLGIRSNQPQHF	TRBV12-3/TRBV12-4	many	-	15	TRBJ1-5
TGCAGTGCCAGGACTAGCGGGAGTTATGAGCAGTTC	CSARTSGSYEQF	TRBV20-1	-	TRBD2	12	TRBJ2-5
TGTGCCAGCAACCAAGCGGGGGGCCTGGGAGAGACCCAGTACTTC	CASNQAGGLGETQYF	TRBV12-3/TRBV12-4	-	TRBD2	15	TRBJ2-5
TGTGCCAGTAGTATAAGAACAGAGCAGTTCTTC	CASSIRTEQFF	TRBV19	many	-	11	TRBJ2-1
TGCGCCAGCAGCCAAGATGGGAGCCAAGAGACCCAGTACTTC	CASSQDGSQETQYF	TRBV4-1	-	-	14	TRBJ2-5
TGTGCCAGCAGTTCTCTCTTCGGATATACGCAGTATTTT	CASSSLFGYTQYF	TRBV2	-	-	13	TRBJ2-3
TGTGCCAGCAGCTTAGCGCAAAGCGGGAGGGATGAGCAGTTCTTC	CASSLAQSGRDEQFF	TRBV7-9	many	TRBD2	15	TRBJ2-1
TGTGCCAGCAGCAGCCAGGGTGCTGAAAAACTGTTTTTT	CASSSQGAEKLFF	TRBV3-1	-	-	13	TRBJ1-4
TGTGCCAGCAGCGGCGGGGGCCTCTGGGAAAAACTGTTTTTT	CASSGGGLWEKLFF	TRBV7-9	few	-	14	TRBJ1-4
TGTGCCAGCAGTTATGACAGGGAAGAGCCCCAGCATTTT	CASSYDREEPQHF	TRBV6-1	many	TRBD1	13	TRBJ1-5
TGTGCCAGCAGCCTTCGAGCGGGGGGGATCGATAATGAGCAGTTCTTC	CASSLRAGGIDNEQFF	TRBV11-3	many	TRBD2	16	TRBJ2-1
TGCAGTGCCACCGGGACAGGGGGAGCAAAACTGTTTTTT	CSATGTGGAKLFF	TRBV20-1	many	TRBD1	13	TRBJ1-4
TGTGCCAGCACTGGGGCCTCCTACGAGCAGTACTTC	CASTGASYEQYF	TRBV12-3/TRBV12-4	many	-	12	TRBJ2-7
TGCAGTAACTGGGACAGGGATAACTATGGCTACACCTTC	CSNWDRDNYGYTF	TRBV20-1	many	TRBD1	13	TRBJ1-2
TGTGCCAGCAGCCCGACGACAGGGACCCAGTACTTC	CASSPTTGTQYF	TRBV7-9	once	-	12	TRBJ2-5